One and the same sample provided the 15 T cell receptor beta chains below, sequenced in a study of Graves' ophthalmopathy and Graves' hyperthyroidism. TCR beta CDR3 regions were amplified from RNA transcripts. RT-PCR was first run with HTBI primers, then multiplex PCR in a second round. MiXCR, applied by TCRdb to the multiplex PCR reads, yields one record per CDR3 protein. This table has about 210,000 distinct CDR3 sequences, over 25% appearing once. Sequenced material: peripheral blood. The receptors derive from a man aged 50 or older with Graves' ophthalmopathy.

Many counts were recorded for this clonotype. A read error may produce the germline difference seen at one junction end. The chain has TRBV6-6 and TRBJ2-2; no clear D gene. The CDR3 is made up of 15 amino acids. The germline CDR1 and CDR2 sequences are MNHNY and SVGAGI (reference sequence). CDR3 protein: CAGSYGSSPYGELFF. The CDR3 DNA is TGTGCCGGCAGTTACGGGTCTAGTCCGTACGGGGAGCTGTTTTTT.

This clonotype was seen ten or more times. The gene calls are TRBV7-2 and TRBJ2-6; tentative D call: TRBD1 (5 bases). The CDR3 covers 19 residues. V lost 1 base and J lost 0, with 16 bases in between. Germline V gene lookup returns CDR1 SGHTA and CDR2 FQGNSA. CDR3: CASSLVRGRISSGANVLTF. CDR3 DNA: TGTGCCAGCAGCTTAGTAAGGGGTAGAATCAGCTCTGGGGCCAACGTCCTGACTTTC.

The chain has TRBV6-9 and TRBJ1-1, with D unclear. The V and J ends lost 8 bases and 7 bases respectively, with 5 bases between them. The CDR3 is made up of 9 amino acids. Germline CDR1 and CDR2: MNHGY and SVAAGI. The CDR3 DNA reads TGTGCCAGCGGATATGAAGCTTTCTTT. Protein sequence: CASGYEAFF.

This clonotype has a count of ten or more. The chain couples TRBV7-2 to TRBJ2-7, with 9 bases aligning to TRBD2. CDR3 length: 13 residues. Germline values: CDR1 SGHTA, CDR2 FQGNSA. The V gene end was trimmed by 2 bases and the J gene end by 6 bases; junction bases not matched to a gene: 2. The CDR3 sequence: CASSLSGGSEQYF. For the CDR3, the DNA is TGTGCCAGCAGCTTAAGCGGGGGGAGCGAGCAGTACTTC.

The chain links TRBV7-2 to TRBJ2-5, with 7 bases matching TRBD1. This CDR3 has 14 amino acids. Germline V lookup: CDR1 SGHTA, CDR2 FQGNSA. Trimming cost V 6 bases and J 5 bases; bases outside gene matches: 9. The CDR3 protein is CASRPRGGRETQYF. The DNA for the CDR3 is TGTGCCAGCAGACCGAGAGGGGGCCGGGAGACCCAGTACTTC.

The J gene is TRBJ1-1, the V gene TRBV29-1; possible D gene TRBD1, 6 bases. Trimming took off 4 bases at V and 1 base at J, with 16 bases between the two ends. This CDR3 has 15 amino acids. In germline, CDR1 is SQVTM, CDR2 ANQGSEA. The CDR3 loop is CSVGLGADSNTEAFF. The CDR3 DNA follows: TGCAGCGTTGGTCTGGGGGCCGACTCGAACACTGAAGCTTTCTTT.

This clonotype was counted at least ten times. The chain links TRBV5-1 to TRBJ1-1; D ambiguous. This CDR3 region has 15 residues. V was cut by 4 bases and J by 4 bases, with 17 bases left in between. The V gene's germline CDR1 is SGHRS and CDR2 YFSETQ. CDR3 coding DNA: TGCGCCAGCAGCCCGAGGCCAGGAGCCGGCACTGAAGCTTTCTTT. This sequence encodes CASSPRPGAGTEAFF.

The CDR3 sequence is CASSYLTGLETQYF. The DNA for the CDR3 is TGTGCCAGCAGCTACCTAACTGGGCTGGAGACCCAGTACTTC. The rearrangement joins TRBV11-2 to TRBJ2-5; D call uncertain. With 4 bases removed from V and 5 bases from J, the gap between germline ends came to 14 bases. The CDR3 has 14 residues. Germline V lookup: CDR1 SGHAT, CDR2 FQNNGV.

This clonotype appeared many times. The gene calls are TRBV6-1 and TRBJ1-1; 12 bases line up with TRBD1. The CDR3 length is 13 residues. Trimming removed 10 bases from V and 3 bases from J; junction bases left unmatched: 3. CDR1 and CDR2 (germline): MNHNS, SASEGT. The CDR3 sequence is CATGQGAYTEAFF. CDR3 DNA: TGTGCCACGGGACAGGGGGCTTACACTGAAGCTTTCTTT.

This clonotype was seen ten or more times. The chain is built from TRBV20-1 and TRBJ2-4; D remains unclear. CDR3 length: 14 amino acids. Germline loops: CDR1 DFQATT, CDR2 SNEGSKA (reference sequence). V lost 6 bases and J lost 0, with 12 bases in between. The chain's CDR3 is CSAYDTLAKNIQYF. The DNA for the CDR3 is TGCAGTGCCTATGACACCCTAGCCAAAAACATTCAGTACTTC.

This clonotype was seen repeatedly, ten times or more. The chain joins TRBV12-3 or TRBV12-4 to TRBJ1-5; 7 bases map to TRBD1. V was pared by 7 bases and J by 5 bases, with 17 bases of the junction left unmatched. The CDR3 totals 17 residues. The CDR3 sequence is CASTSTETGKFDQPQHF. The CDR3, as DNA: TGTGCCAGCACCTCAACGGAGACAGGGAAGTTTGATCAGCCCCAGCATTTT.

The table lists this clonotype with many counts. This chain uses TRBV13 with TRBJ2-7; 15 bases map to TRBD2. The J segment lost 7 bases and the V segment lost 5 bases, leaving 9 bases of the junction unmatched. CDR1 is PRHDT and CDR2 is FYEKMQ in the germline V gene (reference sequence). This CDR3 is built from 16 residues. The CDR3 nucleotides are TGTGCCAGCAGCCTGGGACTAGCGGGAGGATCGGGAGAGCAGTACTTC. Translating gives CASSLGLAGGSGEQYF.

The rearrangement joins TRBV11-2 to TRBJ1-1, with D possibly TRBD1 on 5 matching bases. Germline-derived CDR1 and CDR2 are SGHAT and FQNNGV. Deletions cut 2 bases from V and 5 bases from J, with 21 bases between. The CDR3 contains 17 residues. In DNA form, the CDR3 reads TGTGCCAGCAGCTTACGACTGGGGAGCCAGGGCGAAACTGAAGCTTTCTTT. This sequence encodes CASSLRLGSQGETEAFF.

In DNA, the CDR3 is TGTGCCATCAGTGACCCGAGAAGGGGCGCCGACACTGAAGCTTTCTTT. Protein sequence: CAISDPRRGADTEAFF. The chain joins TRBV10-3 to TRBJ1-1; D is possibly TRBD1 (5 bases). This CDR3 has 16 amino acids. V dropped 3 bases and J dropped 3 bases, with 17 bases sitting between them. Germline V gene lookup returns CDR1 ENHRY and CDR2 SYGVKD.

At least ten counts were recorded for this clonotype. The chain links TRBV30 to TRBJ1-2, with D uncertain. The germline CDR1 and CDR2 sequences are GTSNPN and SVGIG (reference sequence). The V gene lost 4 bases and the J gene lost 4 bases, with 10 bases spanning the gap. This CDR3 has 12 amino acids. CDR3: CAWTQTGYGYTF. The DNA of the CDR3 is TGTGCCTGGACCCAAACGGGCTATGGCTACACCTTC.